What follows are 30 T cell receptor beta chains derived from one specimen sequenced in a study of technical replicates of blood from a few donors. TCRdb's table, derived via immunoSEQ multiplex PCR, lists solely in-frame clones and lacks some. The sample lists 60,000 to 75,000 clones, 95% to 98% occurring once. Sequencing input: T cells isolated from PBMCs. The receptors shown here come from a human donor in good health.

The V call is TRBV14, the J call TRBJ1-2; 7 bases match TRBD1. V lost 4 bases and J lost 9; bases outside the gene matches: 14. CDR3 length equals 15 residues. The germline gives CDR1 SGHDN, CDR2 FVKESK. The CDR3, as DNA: TGTGCCAGCAGCCCACTCACAGGGGCCAATTTTAGCTACACCTTC. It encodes CASSPLTGANFSYTF.

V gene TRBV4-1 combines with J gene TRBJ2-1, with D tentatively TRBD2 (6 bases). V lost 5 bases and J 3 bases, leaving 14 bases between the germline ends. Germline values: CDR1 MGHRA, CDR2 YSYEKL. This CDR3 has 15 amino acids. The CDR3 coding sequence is TGCGCCAGCAGCGCTCCCGGGACTTTCTACAATGAGCAGTTCTTC. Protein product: CASSAPGTFYNEQFF.

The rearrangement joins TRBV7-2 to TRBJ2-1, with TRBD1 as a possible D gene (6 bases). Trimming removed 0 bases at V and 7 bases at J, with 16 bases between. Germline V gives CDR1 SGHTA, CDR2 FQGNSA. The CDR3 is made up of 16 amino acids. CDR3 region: CASSLATGSPFNEQFF. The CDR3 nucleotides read TGTGCCAGCAGCTTAGCCACAGGGAGCCCCTTTAATGAGCAGTTCTTC.

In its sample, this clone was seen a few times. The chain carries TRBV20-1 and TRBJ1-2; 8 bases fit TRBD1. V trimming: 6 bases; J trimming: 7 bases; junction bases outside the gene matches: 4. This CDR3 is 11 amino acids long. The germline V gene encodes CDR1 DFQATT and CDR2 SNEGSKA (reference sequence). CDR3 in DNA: TGCAGTGCCCAGGGGGCTACTGGCTACACCTTC. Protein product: CSAQGATGYTF.

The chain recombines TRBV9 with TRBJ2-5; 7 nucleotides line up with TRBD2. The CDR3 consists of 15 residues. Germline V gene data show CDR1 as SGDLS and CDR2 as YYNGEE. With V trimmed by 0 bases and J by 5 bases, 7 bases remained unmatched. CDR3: CASSVGWEGRETQYF. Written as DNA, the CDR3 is TGTGCCAGCAGCGTAGGGTGGGAGGGGCGCGAGACCCAGTACTTC.

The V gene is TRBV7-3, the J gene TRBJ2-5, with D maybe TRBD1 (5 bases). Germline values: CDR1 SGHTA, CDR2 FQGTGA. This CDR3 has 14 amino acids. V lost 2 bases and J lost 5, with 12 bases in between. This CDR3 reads CASSLWSGKETQYF. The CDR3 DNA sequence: TGTGCCAGCAGCTTATGGTCAGGGAAGGAGACCCAGTACTTC.

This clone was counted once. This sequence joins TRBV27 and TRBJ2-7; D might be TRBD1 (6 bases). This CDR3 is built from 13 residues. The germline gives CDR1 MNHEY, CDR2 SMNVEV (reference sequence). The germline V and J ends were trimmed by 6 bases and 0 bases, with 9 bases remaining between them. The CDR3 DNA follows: TGTGCCAGCAGACCGACAGGCTCCTACGAGCAGTACTTC. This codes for CASRPTGSYEQYF.

CDR3 protein: CASGGLSAFF. CDR3 nucleotides: TGTGCCAGCGGTGGACTGTCGGCTTTCTTT. This chain uses TRBV7-9 with TRBJ1-1; D gene unclear. Between the trimmed V and J ends, which lost 8 bases and 11 bases, there was a span of 12 bases. The CDR3 covers 10 residues. Germline values: CDR1 SEHNR, CDR2 FQNEAQ (reference sequence).

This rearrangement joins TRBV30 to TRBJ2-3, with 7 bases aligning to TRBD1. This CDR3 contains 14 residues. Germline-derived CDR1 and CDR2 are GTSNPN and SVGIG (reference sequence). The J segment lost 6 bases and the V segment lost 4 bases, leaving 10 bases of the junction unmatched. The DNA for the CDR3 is TGTGCCTGGACCCCGACAGGGTACGCTGATACGCAGTATTTT. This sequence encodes CAWTPTGYADTQYF. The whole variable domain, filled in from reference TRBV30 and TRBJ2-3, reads SQTIHQWPATLVQPVGSPLSLECTVEGTSNPNLYWYRQAAGRGLQLLFYSVGIGQISSEVPQNLSASRPQDRQFILSSKKLLLSDSGFYLCAWTPTGYADTQYFGPGTRLTVL.

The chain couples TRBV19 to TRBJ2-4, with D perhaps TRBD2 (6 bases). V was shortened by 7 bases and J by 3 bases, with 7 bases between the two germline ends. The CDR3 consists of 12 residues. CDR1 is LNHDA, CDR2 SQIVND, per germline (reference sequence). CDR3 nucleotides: TGTGCCAGTATTAGCGGCAAAAACATTCAGTACTTC. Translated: CASISGKNIQYF.

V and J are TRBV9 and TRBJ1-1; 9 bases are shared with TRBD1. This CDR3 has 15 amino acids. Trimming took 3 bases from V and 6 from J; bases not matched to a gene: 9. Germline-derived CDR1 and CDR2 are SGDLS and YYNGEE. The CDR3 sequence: CASSASTGQGSEAFF. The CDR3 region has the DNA TGTGCCAGCAGCGCCTCTACGGGACAGGGATCTGAAGCTTTCTTT.

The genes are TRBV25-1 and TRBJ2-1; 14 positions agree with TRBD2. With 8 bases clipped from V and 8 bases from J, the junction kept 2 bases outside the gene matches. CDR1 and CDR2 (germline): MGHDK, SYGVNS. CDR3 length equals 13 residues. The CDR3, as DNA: TGTGCCAGCCGACTAGCGGGAGGGTATGAGCAGTTCTTC. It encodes CASRLAGGYEQFF.

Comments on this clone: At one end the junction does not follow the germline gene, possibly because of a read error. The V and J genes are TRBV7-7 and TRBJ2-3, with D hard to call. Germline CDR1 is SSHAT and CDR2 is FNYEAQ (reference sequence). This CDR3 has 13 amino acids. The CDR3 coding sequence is TGTGCTAGCAGCCCCCTGCTAGAGGATACGCAGTATTTT. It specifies CASSPLLEDTQYF. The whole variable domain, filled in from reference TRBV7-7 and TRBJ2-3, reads GAGVSQSPRYKVTKRGQDVTLRCDPISSHATLYWYQQALGQGPEFLTYFNYEAQPDKSGLPSDRFSAERPEGSISTLTIQRTEQRDSAMYRCASSPLLEDTQYFGPGTRLTVL.

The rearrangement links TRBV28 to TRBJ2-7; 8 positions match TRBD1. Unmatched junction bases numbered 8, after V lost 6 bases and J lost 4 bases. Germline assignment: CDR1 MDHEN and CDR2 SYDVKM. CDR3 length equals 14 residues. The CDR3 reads CASRQDRVVYEQYF. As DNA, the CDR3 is TGTGCCAGCAGACAGGACAGGGTAGTGTACGAGCAGTACTTC.

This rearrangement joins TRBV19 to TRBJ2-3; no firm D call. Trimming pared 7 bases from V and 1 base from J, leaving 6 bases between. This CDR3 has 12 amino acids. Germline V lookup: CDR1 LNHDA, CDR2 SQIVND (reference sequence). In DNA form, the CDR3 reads TGTGCCAGTACTCGAGGCACAGATACGCAGTATTTT. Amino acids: CASTRGTDTQYF.

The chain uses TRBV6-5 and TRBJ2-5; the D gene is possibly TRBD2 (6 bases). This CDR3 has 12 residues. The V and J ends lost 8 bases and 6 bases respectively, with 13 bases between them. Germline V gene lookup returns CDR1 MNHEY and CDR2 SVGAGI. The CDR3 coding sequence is TGTGCCAGCCGGGAGAATGAACAGACCCAGTACTTC. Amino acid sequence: CASRENEQTQYF.

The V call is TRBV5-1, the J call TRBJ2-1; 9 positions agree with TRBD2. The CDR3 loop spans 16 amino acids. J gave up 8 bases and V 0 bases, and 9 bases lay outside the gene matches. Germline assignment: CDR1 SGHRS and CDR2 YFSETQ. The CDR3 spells CASSLAPAGGPDEQFF. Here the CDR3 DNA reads TGCGCCAGCAGCTTGGCCCCAGCGGGAGGTCCCGATGAGCAGTTCTTC. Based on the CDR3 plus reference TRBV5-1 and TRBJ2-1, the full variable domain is KAGVTQTPRYLIKTRGQQVTLSCSPISGHRSVSWYQQTPGQGLQFLFEYFSETQRNKGNFPGRFSGRQFSNSRSEMNVSTLELGDSALYLCASSLAPAGGPDEQFFGPGTRLTVL.

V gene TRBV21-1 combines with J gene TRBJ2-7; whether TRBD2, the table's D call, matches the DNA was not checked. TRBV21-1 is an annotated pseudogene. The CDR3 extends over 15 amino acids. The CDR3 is CASTGGLAGIYEQYF. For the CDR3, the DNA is TGTGCCAGCACCGGGGGACTAGCGGGAATTTACGAGCAGTACTTC.

Here the CDR3 reads CASSLEAGRETQYF. CDR3 sequence (DNA): TGTGCCAGCAGCTTAGAGGCAGGGAGGGAGACCCAGTACTTC. This chain joins TRBV7-8 and TRBJ2-5; D may be TRBD2 (6 bases). Trimming removed 1 base at V and 5 bases at J, with 11 bases between. CDR1 SGHVS and CDR2 FQNEAQ come from the germline V gene. The CDR3 extends over 14 amino acids.

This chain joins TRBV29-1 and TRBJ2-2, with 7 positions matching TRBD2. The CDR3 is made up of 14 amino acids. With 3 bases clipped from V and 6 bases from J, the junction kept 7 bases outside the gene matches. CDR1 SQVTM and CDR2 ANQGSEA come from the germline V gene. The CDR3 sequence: CSVELGREAGELFF. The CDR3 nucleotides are TGCAGCGTTGAGTTGGGTCGGGAGGCCGGGGAGCTGTTTTTT.

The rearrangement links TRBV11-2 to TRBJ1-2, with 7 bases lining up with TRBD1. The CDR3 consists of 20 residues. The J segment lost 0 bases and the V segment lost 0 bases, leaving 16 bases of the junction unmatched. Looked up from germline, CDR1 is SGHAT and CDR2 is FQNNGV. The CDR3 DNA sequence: TGTGCCAGCAGCTTAGATCCATTCGGGACAGCCACATCCTCTAACTATGGCTACACCTTC. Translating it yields CASSLDPFGTATSSNYGYTF.

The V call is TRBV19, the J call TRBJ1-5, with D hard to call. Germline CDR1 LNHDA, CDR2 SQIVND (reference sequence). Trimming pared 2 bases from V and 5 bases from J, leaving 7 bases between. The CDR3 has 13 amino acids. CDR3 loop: CASSIWEDQPQHF. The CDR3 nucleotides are TGTGCCAGTAGTATATGGGAGGATCAGCCCCAGCATTTT.

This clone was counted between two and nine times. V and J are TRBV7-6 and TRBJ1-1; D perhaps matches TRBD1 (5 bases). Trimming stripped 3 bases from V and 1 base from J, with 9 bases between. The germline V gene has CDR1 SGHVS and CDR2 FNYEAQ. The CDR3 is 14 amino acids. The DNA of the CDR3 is TGTGCCAGCAGCTTGGGGGGTGGGAACACTGAAGCTTTCTTT. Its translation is CASSLGGGNTEAFF.

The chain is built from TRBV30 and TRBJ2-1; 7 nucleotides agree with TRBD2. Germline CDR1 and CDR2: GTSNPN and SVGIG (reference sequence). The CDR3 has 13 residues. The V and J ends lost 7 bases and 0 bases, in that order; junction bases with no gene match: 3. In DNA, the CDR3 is TGTGCCTCGAAGCGGGGCTCCTACAATGAGCAGTTCTTC. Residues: CASKRGSYNEQFF.

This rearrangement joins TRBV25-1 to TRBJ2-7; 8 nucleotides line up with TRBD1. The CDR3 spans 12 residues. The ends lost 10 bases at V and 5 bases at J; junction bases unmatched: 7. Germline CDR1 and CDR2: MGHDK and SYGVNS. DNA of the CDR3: TGTGCCACCGGACAGGGTCTCAACGAGCAGTACTTC. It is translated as CATGQGLNEQYF.

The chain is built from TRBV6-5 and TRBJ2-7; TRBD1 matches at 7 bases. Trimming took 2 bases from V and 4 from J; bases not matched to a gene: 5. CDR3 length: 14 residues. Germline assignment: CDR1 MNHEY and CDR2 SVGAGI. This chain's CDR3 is CASSYTGTEYEQYF. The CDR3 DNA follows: TGTGCCAGCAGTTACACAGGGACAGAATACGAGCAGTACTTC.

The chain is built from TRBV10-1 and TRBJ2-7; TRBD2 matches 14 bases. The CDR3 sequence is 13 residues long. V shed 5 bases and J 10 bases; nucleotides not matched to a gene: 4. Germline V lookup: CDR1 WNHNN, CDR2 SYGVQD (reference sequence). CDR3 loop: CASSPGTSGRQYF. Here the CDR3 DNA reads TGCGCCAGCAGTCCCGGGACTAGCGGGAGACAGTACTTC.

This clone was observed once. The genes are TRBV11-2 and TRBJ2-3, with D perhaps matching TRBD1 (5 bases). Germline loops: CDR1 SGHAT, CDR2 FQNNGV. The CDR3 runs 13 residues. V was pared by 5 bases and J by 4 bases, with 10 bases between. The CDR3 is CASSPQGPDTQYF. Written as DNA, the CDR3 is TGTGCCAGCAGCCCCCAGGGCCCAGATACGCAGTATTTT.

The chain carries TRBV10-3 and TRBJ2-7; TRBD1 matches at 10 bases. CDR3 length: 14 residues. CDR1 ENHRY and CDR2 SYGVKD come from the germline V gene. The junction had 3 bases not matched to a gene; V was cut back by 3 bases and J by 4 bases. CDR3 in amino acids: CAISDGTGAYEQYF. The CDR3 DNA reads TGTGCCATCAGTGACGGGACAGGGGCTTACGAGCAGTACTTC.

The CDR3 protein is CASRDTAPSYNEQFF. The CDR3 nucleotides read TGCGCCAGCAGAGACACCGCCCCCTCCTACAATGAGCAGTTCTTC. The chain combines TRBV5-1 with TRBJ2-1; the D is unclear. Germline V CDR1 and CDR2: SGHRS, YFSETQ. Trimming removed 5 bases at V and 0 bases at J, with 12 bases between. The CDR3 loop spans 15 amino acids.